These 18 T cell receptor beta chains were all obtained from the same sample, sequenced in a study of response to subunit inactivated influenza vaccine. TCRdb recomputed calls from the RT-PCR reads with MiXCR, one row per CDR3 protein. The sample lists some 570,000 distinct CDR3 sequences; roughly 10% were seen once. The same sample was also studied in work on T cells expressing NK-cell markers. That investigation notes: 5'RACE template switching built TCR beta cDNA with unique molecular identifiers.

The sample here was PBMCs from blood, taken on the day of vaccination. The receptor source for this set is a man aged 50 to 60 who received an inactivated influenza vaccine.

This clonotype occurred many times. V is TRBV5-1 and J is TRBJ1-5, with D hard to call. Germline-derived CDR1 and CDR2 are SGHRS and YFSETQ. This CDR3 contains 16 residues. V lost 0 bases, J lost 6 bases, and 16 bases lay in between. DNA for the CDR3: TGCGCCAGCAGCTTGGCCTTGGCAAAGGAGGTTCAGCCCCAGCATTTT. Its protein product is CASSLALAKEVQPQHF.

The chain links TRBV12-3 or TRBV12-4 to TRBJ2-3, with D possibly being TRBD2 (5 bases). CDR3 length equals 17 residues. V was cut by 1 base and J by 2 bases, with 16 bases left in between. This chain's CDR3 is CASSLGRTTKFTDTQYF. CDR3 in DNA: TGTGCCAGCAGTTTAGGACGGACGACTAAATTCACAGATACGCAGTATTTT.

This clonotype was counted only a few times. The chain uses TRBV19 and TRBJ2-1, with a possible D match to TRBD1 (5 bases). This CDR3 is built from 15 residues. Looked up from germline, CDR1 is LNHDA and CDR2 is SQIVND (reference sequence). Trimming left V 6 bases short and J 4 bases short, with 16 bases between. CDR3 region: CASSLGGQRYNEQFF. CDR3 DNA: TGTGCCAGTAGCCTAGGCGGACAACGATACAATGAGCAGTTCTTC. Together with reference TRBV19 and TRBJ2-1, the CDR3 gives the full variable domain: DGGITQSPKYLFRKEGQNVTLSCEQNLNHDAMYWYRQDPGQGLRLIYYSQIVNDFQKGDIAEGYSVSREKKESFPLTVTSAQKNPTAFYLCASSLGGQRYNEQFFGPGTRLTVL.

The gene calls are TRBV6-2 or TRBV6-3 and TRBJ2-1; TRBD1 aligns across 9 bases. With 6 bases clipped from V and 4 bases from J, the junction kept 10 bases outside the gene matches. Germline-derived CDR1 and CDR2 are MNHEY and SVGEGT. CDR3 length: 16 amino acids. CDR3: CASSGTGWPLYNEQFF. The CDR3 DNA reads as TGTGCCAGCAGCGGGACAGGGTGGCCCCTATACAATGAGCAGTTCTTC.

This clonotype was detected many times. This sequence joins TRBV10-3 and TRBJ2-3, with a tentative D call TRBD1 (8 bases). The CDR3 extends over 18 amino acids. Trimming cost V 0 bases and J 0 bases, with 16 bases left between them. In germline, CDR1 is ENHRY, CDR2 SYGVKD. The CDR3 DNA is TGTGCCATCAGTGAGTCGATGGGAGGGACAGGAAGCACAGATACGCAGTATTTT. The encoded protein is CAISESMGGTGSTDTQYF.

This clonotype has ten or more counts. The chain joins TRBV20-1 to TRBJ2-2; 8 bases line up with TRBD2. V dropped 3 bases and J dropped 1; count of bases not matched to a gene: 4. CDR3 size: 15 residues. Germline loops: CDR1 DFQATT, CDR2 SNEGSKA (reference sequence). DNA of the CDR3: TGCAGTGCTAGGCCCAGCGGGGGGAACACCGGGGAGCTGTTTTTT. Translated, it gives CSARPSGGNTGELFF.

In this sample, this clonotype turned up many times. The chain combines TRBV12-3 or TRBV12-4 with TRBJ2-7; maybe TRBD2 (6 bases). V lost 4 bases, J lost 2 bases, and 9 bases lay in between. The CDR3 is made up of 13 amino acids. CDR3 nucleotide sequence: TGTGCCAGCAGTTGGACTAATACCTACGAGCAGTACTTC. Translating gives CASSWTNTYEQYF.

The sample holds a few counts of this clonotype. The chain links TRBV20-1 to TRBJ2-1; 12 bases agree with TRBD2. V gave up 6 bases and J gave up 8 bases; unmatched junction bases: 8. Germline lookup yields CDR1 DFQATT and CDR2 SNEGSKA (reference sequence). The CDR3 covers 14 residues. As DNA, the CDR3 is TGCAGTGCAGCTCCGGGACTAGCGGGCGATGAGCAGTTCTTC. It is translated as CSAAPGLAGDEQFF.

This clonotype was observed at least ten times. The J gene is TRBJ1-6, the V gene TRBV5-1, with TRBD1 matching 9 bases. The germline CDR1 and CDR2 sequences are SGHRS and YFSETQ. V dropped 4 bases and J dropped 6; count of bases not matched to a gene: 8. The CDR3 consists of 16 residues. CDR3 sequence: CASSASGTGFNSPLHF. DNA of the CDR3: TGCGCCAGCAGCGCATCCGGGACAGGGTTTAATTCACCCCTCCACTTT.

The chain carries TRBV10-3 and TRBJ2-7, with D unresolved. Trimming stripped 3 bases from V and 3 bases from J, with 6 bases between. This CDR3 has 12 amino acids. CDR1 and CDR2 from the germline V gene are ENHRY and SYGVKD. CDR3 protein: CAISDLYYEQYF. CDR3 DNA: TGTGCCATCAGTGATCTGTACTACGAGCAGTACTTC.

This clonotype was seen only a few times. The chain joins TRBV20-1 to TRBJ2-3; 9 nucleotides match TRBD2. The trim removed 3 bases at V and 2 bases at J, leaving 15 bases unmatched. The germline V gene encodes CDR1 DFQATT and CDR2 SNEGSKA (reference sequence). This CDR3 contains 18 residues. For the CDR3, the DNA is TGCAGTGCTAGTGGTGGGGTCTCGGCGGGAGGGACCACAGATACGCAGTATTTT. As protein: CSASGGVSAGGTTDTQYF.

This clonotype was observed a few times. The chain joins TRBV11-1 to TRBJ2-7; D perhaps matches TRBD1 (6 bases). The CDR3 spans 16 residues. Germline lookup yields CDR1 SGHAT and CDR2 FQDESV (reference sequence). V was pared by 5 bases and J by 0 bases, with 17 bases between. CDR3 protein: CASSPRWTRGSYEQYF. The CDR3 DNA reads as TGTGCCAGCAGCCCAAGATGGACCAGGGGCTCCTACGAGCAGTACTTC.

This clonotype turned up a few times. The chain links TRBV5-6 to TRBJ1-1; perhaps TRBD1 as D (5 bases). The V end was cut by 2 bases, the J end by 3 bases, with 14 bases between. CDR1 is SGHDT, CDR2 YYEEEE, per germline. The CDR3 has 15 amino acids. CDR3 region: CASSFLGREDTEAFF. As DNA, the CDR3 is TGTGCCAGCAGCTTTTTGGGCAGGGAGGACACTGAAGCTTTCTTT.

A few counts support this clonotype. The chain is built from TRBV29-1 and TRBJ2-1; TRBD2 agrees at 8 bases. V lost 2 bases and J lost 3; bases outside the gene matches: 6. Germline V gives CDR1 SQVTM, CDR2 ANQGSEA. The CDR3 length is 15 residues. This CDR3 is CSVEKGRGGYNEQFF. As DNA, the CDR3 is TGCAGCGTTGAAAAGGGACGGGGGGGCTACAATGAGCAGTTCTTC.

V usage is TRBV5-8 and J usage is TRBJ1-5; D unclear. Germline values: CDR1 SGHTS, CDR2 YDEGEE. This CDR3 spans 15 amino acids. Trimming cost V 4 bases and J 0 bases, with 11 bases left between them. For the CDR3, the DNA is TGTGCCAGCAGCCTCCTGCCCGATAGCAATCAGCCCCAGCATTTT. Amino acids: CASSLLPDSNQPQHF.

The genes are TRBV7-2 and TRBJ2-5; D is possibly TRBD2 (6 bases). V lost 2 bases to trimming and J lost 5 bases, with 15 bases between them. The CDR3 is made up of 15 amino acids. CDR1 is SGHTA, CDR2 FQGNSA, per germline. CDR3 sequence reads: CASSLLVAAPETQYF. DNA of the CDR3: TGTGCCAGCAGCTTACTAGTAGCGGCACCCGAGACCCAGTACTTC.

This chain links TRBV27 with TRBJ2-1; D unclear. The CDR3 covers 16 residues. The V gene's germline CDR1 is MNHEY and CDR2 SMNVEV (reference sequence). Trimming cost V 1 base and J 10 bases, with 20 bases left between them. CDR3: CASSLLIPAGPKEQFF. CDR3 coding DNA: TGTGCCAGCAGTTTATTAATCCCCGCAGGACCCAAAGAGCAGTTCTTC.

V gene TRBV5-1 combines with J gene TRBJ2-6, with unresolved D. CDR1 and CDR2 (germline): SGHRS, YFSETQ. The CDR3 covers 15 residues. V lost 3 bases, J lost 3 bases, and 10 bases lay in between. The DNA of the CDR3 is TGCGCCAGCAGCTCCGACGTTTTTGGGGCCAACGTCCTGACTTTC. The encoded protein is CASSSDVFGANVLTF.